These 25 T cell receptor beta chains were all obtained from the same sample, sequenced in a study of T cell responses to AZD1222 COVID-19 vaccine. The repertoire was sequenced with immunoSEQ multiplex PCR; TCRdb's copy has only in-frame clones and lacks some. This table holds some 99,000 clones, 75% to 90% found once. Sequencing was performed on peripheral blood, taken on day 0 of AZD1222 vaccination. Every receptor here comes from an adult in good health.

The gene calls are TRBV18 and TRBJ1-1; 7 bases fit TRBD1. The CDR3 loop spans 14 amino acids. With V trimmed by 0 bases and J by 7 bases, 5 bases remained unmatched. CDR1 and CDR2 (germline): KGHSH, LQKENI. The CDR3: CASSPPQGDLEAFF. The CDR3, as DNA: TGTGCCAGCTCACCACCGCAGGGGGACCTTGAAGCTTTCTTT.

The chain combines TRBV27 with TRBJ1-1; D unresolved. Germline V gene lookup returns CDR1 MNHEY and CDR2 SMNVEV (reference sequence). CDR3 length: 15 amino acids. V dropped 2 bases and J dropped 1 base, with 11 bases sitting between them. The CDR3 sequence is CASSLLQDPNTEAFF. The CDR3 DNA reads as TGTGCCAGCAGTTTACTTCAGGACCCGAACACTGAAGCTTTCTTT.

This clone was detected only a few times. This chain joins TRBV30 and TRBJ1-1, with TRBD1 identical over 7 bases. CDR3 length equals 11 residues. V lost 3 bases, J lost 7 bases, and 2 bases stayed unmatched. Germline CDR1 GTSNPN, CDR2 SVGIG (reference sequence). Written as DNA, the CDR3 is TGTGCCTGGAGCAGGACAGGTGAAGCTTTCTTT. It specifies CAWSRTGEAFF.

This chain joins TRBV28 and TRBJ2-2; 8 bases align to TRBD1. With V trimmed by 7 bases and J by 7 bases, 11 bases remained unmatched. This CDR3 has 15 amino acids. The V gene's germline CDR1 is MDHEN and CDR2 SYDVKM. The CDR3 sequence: CASTTMGQAGGELFF. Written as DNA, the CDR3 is TGTGCCAGCACCACCATGGGACAGGCGGGCGGGGAGCTGTTTTTT.

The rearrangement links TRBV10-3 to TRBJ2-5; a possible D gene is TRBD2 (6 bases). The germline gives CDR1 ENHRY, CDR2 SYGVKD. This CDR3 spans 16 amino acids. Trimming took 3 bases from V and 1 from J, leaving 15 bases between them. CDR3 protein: CAISDPARDSQETQYF. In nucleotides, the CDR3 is TGTGCCATCAGTGACCCGGCTAGGGACTCCCAAGAGACCCAGTACTTC.

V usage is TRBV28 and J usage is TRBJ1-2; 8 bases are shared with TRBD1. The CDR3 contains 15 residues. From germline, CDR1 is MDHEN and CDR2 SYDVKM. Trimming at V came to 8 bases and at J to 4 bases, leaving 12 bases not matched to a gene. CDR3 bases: TGTGCCAGCGACCAGAGGGCAGGGGGCATCTATGGCTACACCTTC. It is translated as CASDQRAGGIYGYTF.

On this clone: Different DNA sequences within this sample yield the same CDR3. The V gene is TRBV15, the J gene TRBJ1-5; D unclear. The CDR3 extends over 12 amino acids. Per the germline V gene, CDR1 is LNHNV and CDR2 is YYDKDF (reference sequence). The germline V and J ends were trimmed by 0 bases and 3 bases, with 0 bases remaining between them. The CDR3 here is CATSRDNQPQHF. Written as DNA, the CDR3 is TGTGCCACCAGCAGAGACAATCAGCCCCAGCATTTT.

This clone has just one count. The CDR3 coding sequence is TGCAGTGCTAGTGGCGGGCGTCAGCCCCAGCATTTT. Encoded protein: CSASGGRQPQHF. This sequence joins TRBV20-1 and TRBJ1-5; unclear D gene. The CDR3 is made up of 12 amino acids. V was trimmed by 3 bases and J by 6 bases, leaving 9 bases between them. Per germline, CDR1 DFQATT and CDR2 SNEGSKA (reference sequence).

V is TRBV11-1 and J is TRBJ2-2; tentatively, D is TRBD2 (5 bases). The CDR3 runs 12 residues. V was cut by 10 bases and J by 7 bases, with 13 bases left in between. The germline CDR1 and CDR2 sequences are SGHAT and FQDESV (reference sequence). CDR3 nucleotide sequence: TGTGCCATCTTCCGGGGTGGCGGGGAGCTGTTTTTT. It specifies CAIFRGGGELFF.

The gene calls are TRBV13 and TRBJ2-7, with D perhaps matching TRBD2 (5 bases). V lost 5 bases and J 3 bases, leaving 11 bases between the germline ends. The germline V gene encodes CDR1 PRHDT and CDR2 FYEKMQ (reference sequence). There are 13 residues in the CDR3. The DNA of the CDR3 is TGTGCCAGCAGCGGACGGGGATTCTACGAGCAGTACTTC. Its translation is CASSGRGFYEQYF.

The CDR3 loop is CASSPGTAQDTQYF. The CDR3, as DNA: TGTGCCAGCAGCCCCGGGACTGCACAAGATACGCAGTATTTT. The gene calls are TRBV5-4 and TRBJ2-3; D is perhaps TRBD2 (6 bases). Germline CDR1 reads SGHNT; CDR2 reads YYREEE (reference sequence). Trimming left V 4 bases short and J 5 bases short, with 14 bases between. The CDR3 has 14 residues.

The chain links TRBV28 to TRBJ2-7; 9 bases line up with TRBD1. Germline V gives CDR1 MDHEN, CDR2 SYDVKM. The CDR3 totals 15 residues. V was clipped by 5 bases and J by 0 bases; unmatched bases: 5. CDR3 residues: CASSRGQGFSYEQYF. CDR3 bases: TGTGCCAGCAGTCGGGGACAGGGTTTCTCCTACGAGCAGTACTTC. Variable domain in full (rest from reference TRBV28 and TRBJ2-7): DVKVTQSSRYLVKRTGEKVFLECVQDMDHENMFWYRQDPGLGLRLIYFSYDVKMKEKGDIPEGYSVSREKKERFSLILESASTNQTSMYLCASSRGQGFSYEQYFGPGTRLTVT.

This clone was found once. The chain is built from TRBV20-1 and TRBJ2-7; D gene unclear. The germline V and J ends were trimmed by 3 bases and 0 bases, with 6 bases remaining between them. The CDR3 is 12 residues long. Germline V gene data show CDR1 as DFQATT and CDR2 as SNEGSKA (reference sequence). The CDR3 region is CSASTSSYEQYF. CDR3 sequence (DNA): TGCAGTGCTAGTACGAGCTCCTACGAGCAGTACTTC.

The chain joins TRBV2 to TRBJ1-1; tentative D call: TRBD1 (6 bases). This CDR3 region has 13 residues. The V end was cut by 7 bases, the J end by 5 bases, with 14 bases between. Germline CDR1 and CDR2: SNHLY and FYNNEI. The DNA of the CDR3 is TGTGCCAGCATGGAGGGGGTCCAGACTGAAGCTTTCTTT. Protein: CASMEGVQTEAFF.

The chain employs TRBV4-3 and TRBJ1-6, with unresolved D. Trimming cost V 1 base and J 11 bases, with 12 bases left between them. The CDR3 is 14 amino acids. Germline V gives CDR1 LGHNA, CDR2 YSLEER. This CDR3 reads CASSQGPGQTPLHF. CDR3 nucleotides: TGCGCCAGCAGCCAAGGTCCAGGCCAAACACCCCTCCACTTT.

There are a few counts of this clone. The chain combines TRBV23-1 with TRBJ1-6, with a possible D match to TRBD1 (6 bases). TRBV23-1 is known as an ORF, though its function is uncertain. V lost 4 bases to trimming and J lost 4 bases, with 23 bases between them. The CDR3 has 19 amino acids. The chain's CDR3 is CASSPWQGRFKFYNSPLHF. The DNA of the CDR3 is TGCGCCAGCAGTCCGTGGCAGGGGCGGTTTAAATTTTATAATTCACCCCTCCACTTT.

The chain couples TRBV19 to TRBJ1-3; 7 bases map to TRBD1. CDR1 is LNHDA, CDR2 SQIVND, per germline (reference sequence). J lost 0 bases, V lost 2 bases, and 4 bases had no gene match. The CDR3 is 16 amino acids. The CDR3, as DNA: TGTGCCAGTAGTATAAAGTGGGACAGCTCTGGAAACACCATATATTTT. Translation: CASSIKWDSSGNTIYF. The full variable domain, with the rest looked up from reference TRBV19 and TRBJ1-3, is DGGITQSPKYLFRKEGQNVTLSCEQNLNHDAMYWYRQDPGQGLRLIYYSQIVNDFQKGDIAEGYSVSREKKESFPLTVTSAQKNPTAFYLCASSIKWDSSGNTIYFGEGSWLTVV.

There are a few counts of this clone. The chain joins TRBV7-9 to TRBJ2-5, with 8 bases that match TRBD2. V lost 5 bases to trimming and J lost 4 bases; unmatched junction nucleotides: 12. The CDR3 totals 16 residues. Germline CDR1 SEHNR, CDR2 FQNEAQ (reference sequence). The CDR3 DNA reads TGTGCCAGCAGCGTCCCCCCGGCGGGGGGCCTAGAGACCCAGTACTTC. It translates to CASSVPPAGGLETQYF.

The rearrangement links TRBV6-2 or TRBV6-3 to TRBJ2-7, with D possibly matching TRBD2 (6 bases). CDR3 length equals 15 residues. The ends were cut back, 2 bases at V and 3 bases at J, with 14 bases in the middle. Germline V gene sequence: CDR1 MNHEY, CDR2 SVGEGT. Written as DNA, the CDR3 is TGTGCCAGCAGTTACGGCGGGGACTCCTTCTACGAGCAGTACTTC. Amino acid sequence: CASSYGGDSFYEQYF.

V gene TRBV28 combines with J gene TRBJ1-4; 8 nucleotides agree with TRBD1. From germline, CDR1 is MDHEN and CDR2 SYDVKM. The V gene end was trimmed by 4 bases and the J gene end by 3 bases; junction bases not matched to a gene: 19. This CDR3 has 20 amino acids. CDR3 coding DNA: TGTGCCAGCAGTTCCCAACGACAGGGGACCTTGGGAGGGGCTAATGAAAAACTGTTTTTT. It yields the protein CASSSQRQGTLGGANEKLFF.

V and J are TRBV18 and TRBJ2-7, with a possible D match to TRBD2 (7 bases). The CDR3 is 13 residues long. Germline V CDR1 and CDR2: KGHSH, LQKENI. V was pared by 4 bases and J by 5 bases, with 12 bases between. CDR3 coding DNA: TGTGCCAGCTCACGGGAGGGGGGACACGAGCAGTACTTC. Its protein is CASSREGGHEQYF.

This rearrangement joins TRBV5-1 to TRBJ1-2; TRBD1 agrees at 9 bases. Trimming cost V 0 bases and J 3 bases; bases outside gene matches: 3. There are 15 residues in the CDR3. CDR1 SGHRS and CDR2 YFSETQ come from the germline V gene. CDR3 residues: CASSLEQGAYYGYTF. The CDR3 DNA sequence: TGCGCCAGCAGCTTGGAACAGGGGGCTTACTATGGCTACACCTTC. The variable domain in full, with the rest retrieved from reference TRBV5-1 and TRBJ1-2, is KAGVTQTPRYLIKTRGQQVTLSCSPISGHRSVSWYQQTPGQGLQFLFEYFSETQRNKGNFPGRFSGRQFSNSRSEMNVSTLELGDSALYLCASSLEQGAYYGYTFGSGTRLTVV.

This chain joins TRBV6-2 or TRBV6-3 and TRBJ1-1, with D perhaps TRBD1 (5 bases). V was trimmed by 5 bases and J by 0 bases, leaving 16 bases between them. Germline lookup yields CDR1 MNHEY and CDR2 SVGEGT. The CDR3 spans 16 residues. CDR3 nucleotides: TGTGCCAGCAGTAGCGGTGGGGGACGGTTGAACACTGAAGCTTTCTTT. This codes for CASSSGGGRLNTEAFF.

The CDR3 DNA sequence: TGTGCCAGCTCACCTCCTCAAACTGCTGGAAACACCATATATTTT. As protein: CASSPPQTAGNTIYF. The rearrangement links TRBV18 to TRBJ1-3; D remains unclear. V was pared by 3 bases and J by 2 bases, with 11 bases between. CDR3 size: 15 residues. Germline V gene sequence: CDR1 KGHSH, CDR2 LQKENI.

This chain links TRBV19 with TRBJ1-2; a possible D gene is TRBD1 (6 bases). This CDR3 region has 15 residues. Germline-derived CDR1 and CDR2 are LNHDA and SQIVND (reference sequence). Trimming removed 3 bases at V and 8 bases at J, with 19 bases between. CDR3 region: CASSIASTGLVGYTF. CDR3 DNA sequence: TGTGCCAGTAGTATTGCTTCCACAGGGTTAGTCGGCTACACCTTC.